Following are 28 T cell receptor beta chains from one sample sequenced in a study of shared clonotypes between healthy human individuals. TCRdb's table, derived via immunoSEQ multiplex PCR, lists solely in-frame clones and lacks some. There are about 2.4 million clones in the sample; around 90% occur only once, and over 0.12% lies in the top ten. The specimen sequenced was naive CD4+ T cells sorted from blood. Regarding subset: CD45RA+ positively selected. The origin of the receptors is a man younger than 35 in good health.

This chain connects TRBV9 to TRBJ2-2; the match to TRBD1 covers 7 bases. Germline V gene sequence: CDR1 SGDLS, CDR2 YYNGEE. Trimming removed 0 bases from V and 7 bases from J; junction bases left unmatched: 3. The CDR3 spans 14 residues. CDR3 amino acids: CASSVVGGGGELFF. DNA for the CDR3: TGTGCCAGCAGCGTAGTAGGGGGCGGCGGGGAGCTGTTTTTT.

This clone was seen a handful of times. The rearrangement uses TRBV29-1 and TRBJ1-5; no firm D call. The V gene lost 4 bases and the J gene lost 2 bases, with 9 bases spanning the gap. This CDR3 has 13 residues. Germline V gives CDR1 SQVTM, CDR2 ANQGSEA. Here the CDR3 DNA reads TGCAGCGTTGTTAGGGAAGGCAATCAGCCCCAGCATTTT. This gives the protein CSVVREGNQPQHF.

The V and J genes are TRBV28 and TRBJ2-5; D is perhaps TRBD1 (5 bases). There are 11 residues in the CDR3. CDR1 and CDR2 from the germline V gene are MDHEN and SYDVKM. With 8 bases removed from V and 13 bases from J, the gap between germline ends came to 17 bases. CDR3 loop: CASQGSGSLYF. Here the CDR3 DNA reads TGTGCCAGCCAGGGATCCGGGTCTCTGTACTTC.

The J gene is TRBJ1-4, the V gene TRBV19; D not certain. Germline CDR1 is LNHDA and CDR2 is SQIVND (reference sequence). Trimming removed 4 bases at V and 0 bases at J, with 9 bases between. The CDR3 is 15 amino acids. The CDR3 region is CASSTRITTNEKLFF. DNA for the CDR3: TGTGCCAGTAGTACCCGGATAACAACTAATGAAAAACTGTTTTTT.

Note on this clone: A read error may account for a junction end that differs from germline. This CDR3 reads CASSLGDRGSSYNSPLHF. The CDR3 DNA sequence: TGTGCTAGCAGCTTAGGGGACCGGGGCAGCTCCTATAATTCACCCCTCCACTTT. This chain uses TRBV7-7 with TRBJ1-6; the D gene is possibly TRBD1 (5 bases). The CDR3 covers 18 residues. Per the germline V gene, CDR1 is SSHAT and CDR2 is FNYEAQ (reference sequence). The full variable domain, completed using reference TRBV7-7 and TRBJ1-6, is GAGVSQSPRYKVTKRGQDVTLRCDPISSHATLYWYQQALGQGPEFLTYFNYEAQPDKSGLPSDRFSAERPEGSISTLTIQRTEQRDSAMYRCASSLGDRGSSYNSPLHFGNGTRLTVT.

This clone was seen just once. V and J are TRBV7-2 and TRBJ2-7; D remains unclear. The CDR3 extends over 16 amino acids. Trimming cost V 0 bases and J 0 bases, with 12 bases left between them. In germline, CDR1 is SGHTA, CDR2 FQGNSA. The DNA for the CDR3 is TGTGCCAGCAGCTTAGCGCTAGGACGGCTCTCCTACGAGCAGTACTTC. Amino acids: CASSLALGRLSYEQYF.

The chain joins TRBV9 to TRBJ2-3; TRBD1 might be the D (5 bases). The germline gives CDR1 SGDLS, CDR2 YYNGEE. The V end was cut by 6 bases, the J end by 0 bases, with 20 bases between. The CDR3 has 17 amino acids. The CDR3 nucleotides read TGTGCCAGCACGAGACAGCAAGCTACGGCTAGCACAGATACGCAGTATTTT. Its protein product is CASTRQQATASTDTQYF.

V is TRBV12-5 and J is TRBJ2-3, with D tentatively TRBD2 (5 bases). This CDR3 has 11 amino acids. Germline-derived CDR1 and CDR2 are LGHNT and FRNRAP. V was clipped by 3 bases and J by 15 bases, with 13 bases between them. The CDR3 protein is CASGFLALGYF. The CDR3 DNA sequence: TGTGCTAGTGGTTTTCTAGCCTTGGGTTATTTT.

The chain is built from TRBV7-2 and TRBJ2-2; 7 positions match TRBD1. J gave up 5 bases and V 6 bases, and 9 bases lay outside the gene matches. The CDR3 totals 15 residues. The V gene's germline CDR1 is SGHTA and CDR2 FQGNSA. The CDR3 DNA reads TGTGCCAGCAGGGTGCCGGGACAGAGGACCGGGGAGCTGTTTTTT. Its translation is CASRVPGQRTGELFF.

The chain uses TRBV10-3 and TRBJ1-4; the D gene is possibly TRBD1 (6 bases). V lost 10 bases and J 0 bases, leaving 12 bases between the germline ends. Germline lookup yields CDR1 ENHRY and CDR2 SYGVKD. The CDR3 has 14 residues. The CDR3 coding sequence is TGTGCCAGCCGGACAGACCCAACTAATGAAAAACTGTTTTTT. Translated, it gives CASRTDPTNEKLFF.

In this sample, this clone turned up once. The chain carries TRBV5-1 and TRBJ1-6; D is ambiguous. Deletions cut 0 bases from V and 4 bases from J, with 11 bases between. The CDR3 is 16 residues long. In germline, CDR1 is SGHRS, CDR2 YFSETQ. CDR3 sequence reads: CASSLEAGSYNSPLHF. The CDR3 bases are TGCGCCAGCAGCTTGGAGGCCGGATCATATAATTCACCCCTCCACTTT. The full variable domain, in which reference TRBV5-1 and TRBJ1-6 provide the parts outside the CDR3, is KAGVTQTPRYLIKTRGQQVTLSCSPISGHRSVSWYQQTPGQGLQFLFEYFSETQRNKGNFPGRFSGRQFSNSRSEMNVSTLELGDSALYLCASSLEAGSYNSPLHFGNGTRLTVT.

This chain links TRBV6-6 with TRBJ2-6; D possibly corresponds to TRBD1 (5 bases). V dropped 5 bases and J dropped 0 bases, with 5 bases sitting between them. The CDR3 spans 14 residues. In germline, CDR1 is MNHNY, CDR2 SVGAGI (reference sequence). In DNA form, the CDR3 reads TGTGCCAGCAGTAGGGGCTCTGGGGCCAACGTCCTGACTTTC. This encodes CASSRGSGANVLTF.

V is TRBV7-3 and J is TRBJ1-2, with 7 bases fitting TRBD1. The ends lost 5 bases at V and 2 bases at J; junction bases unmatched: 2. Looked up from germline, CDR1 is SGHTA and CDR2 is FQGTGA. The CDR3 consists of 13 residues. The CDR3 DNA is TGTGCCAGCAGCCTACAGGGGAACTATGGCTACACCTTC. Its translation: CASSLQGNYGYTF.

Regarding this clone: Other nucleotide sequences from this sample produce the same CDR3. The V and J genes are TRBV18 and TRBJ1-5; tentative D call: TRBD1 (6 bases). CDR1 is KGHSH, CDR2 LQKENI, per germline. This CDR3 has 13 residues. Trimming removed 4 bases at V and 5 bases at J, with 9 bases between. The DNA of the CDR3 is TGTGCCAGCTCACTGAACAGGGATCAGCCCCAGCATTTT. Its translation: CASSLNRDQPQHF.

CDR3 sequence reads: CASSVTQGGQETQYF. In DNA, the CDR3 is TGTGCCAGCAGTGTTACACAGGGGGGACAAGAGACCCAGTACTTC. The rearrangement links TRBV2 to TRBJ2-5; 8 positions match TRBD1. The CDR3 sequence is 15 residues long. CDR1 is SNHLY and CDR2 is FYNNEI in the germline V gene. With V trimmed by 4 bases and J by 2 bases, 6 bases remained unmatched.

The chain carries TRBV12-5 and TRBJ1-5, with a tentative D call TRBD1 (5 bases). The V and J ends lost 1 base and 1 base respectively, with 11 bases between them. CDR3 length: 16 residues. The germline V gene has CDR1 LGHNT and CDR2 FRNRAP. The CDR3: CASGLGGFWSNQPQHF. CDR3 coding DNA: TGTGCTAGTGGTTTGGGGGGGTTTTGGAGCAATCAGCCCCAGCATTTT.

CDR3 residues: CASSPSLGQGSTGELFF. CDR3 in DNA: TGTGCCAGCTCACCGAGCCTTGGACAGGGTAGCACCGGGGAGCTGTTTTTT. This chain links TRBV18 with TRBJ2-2, with TRBD1 matching over 8 bases. The CDR3 consists of 17 residues. Trimming cost V 3 bases and J 4 bases; bases outside gene matches: 10. The germline gives CDR1 KGHSH, CDR2 LQKENI. Together with reference TRBV18 and TRBJ2-2, the CDR3 gives the full variable domain: NAGVMQNPRHLVRRRGQEARLRCSPMKGHSHVYWYRQLPEEGLKFMVYLQKENIIDESGMPKERFSAEFPKEGPSILRIQQVVRGDSAAYFCASSPSLGQGSTGELFFGEGSRLTVL.

The genes are TRBV18 and TRBJ2-7; a weak D match, TRBD2 (6 bases). The CDR3 runs 12 residues. Germline assignment: CDR1 KGHSH and CDR2 LQKENI. V was shortened by 10 bases and J by 3 bases, with 13 bases between the two germline ends. Written as DNA, the CDR3 is TGTGCCACCGGGACTCTCATCTACGAGCAGTACTTC. Translating gives CATGTLIYEQYF.

The V call is TRBV7-8, the J call TRBJ2-7; D is possibly TRBD2 (6 bases). This CDR3 contains 14 residues. The V gene's germline CDR1 is SGHVS and CDR2 FQNEAQ. Trimming pared 0 bases from V and 3 bases from J, leaving 9 bases between. DNA of the CDR3: TGTGCCAGCAGCTTAGCTAGCGGCCTCTACGAGCAGTACTTC. This translates into CASSLASGLYEQYF.

This chain links TRBV2 with TRBJ2-3; D is uncertain. This CDR3 is built from 13 residues. From germline, CDR1 is SNHLY and CDR2 FYNNEI. Between the trimmed V and J ends, which lost 9 bases and 3 bases, there was a span of 13 bases. The CDR3, as DNA: TGTGCCAGTTTTGAGATACGAACAGATACGCAGTATTTT. The encoded protein is CASFEIRTDTQYF.

The V call is TRBV10-1, the J call TRBJ1-4, with D unclear. Deletions cut 0 bases from V and 0 bases from J, with 5 bases between. The CDR3 extends over 15 amino acids. The germline CDR1 and CDR2 sequences are WNHNN and SYGVQD (reference sequence). The CDR3 DNA reads TGCGCCAGCAGTGAGTCGTCTGCAACTAATGAAAAACTGTTTTTT. Translating it yields CASSESSATNEKLFF.

The rearrangement links TRBV30 to TRBJ1-3; perhaps TRBD1 as D (5 bases). Trimming stripped 2 bases from V and 2 bases from J, with 10 bases between. This CDR3 has 14 residues. The germline gives CDR1 GTSNPN, CDR2 SVGIG (reference sequence). The CDR3 sequence is CAWSRGRAGNTIYF. CDR3 DNA: TGTGCCTGGAGTAGGGGCAGGGCTGGAAACACCATATATTTT.

V gene TRBV5-4 combines with J gene TRBJ2-3; D call uncertain. The CDR3 loop spans 15 amino acids. Trimming took 0 bases from V and 0 from J, leaving 8 bases between them. The germline gives CDR1 SGHNT, CDR2 YYREEE (reference sequence). The DNA for the CDR3 is TGTGCCAGCAGCTTGGCCGCTACTAGCACAGATACGCAGTATTTT. Translated: CASSLAATSTDTQYF.

The chain employs TRBV4-3 and TRBJ2-4; D is possibly TRBD1 or TRBD2 (5 bases each). Trimming pared 1 base from V and 6 bases from J, leaving 13 bases between. The CDR3 totals 15 residues. CDR1 and CDR2 (germline): LGHNA, YSLEER. This CDR3 is CASSQGGSRGNIQYF. The CDR3 region has the DNA TGCGCCAGCAGCCAAGGTGGGAGTAGGGGAAACATTCAGTACTTC.

The J gene is TRBJ1-6, the V gene TRBV30; 7 bases are a match to TRBD1. Germline CDR1 reads GTSNPN; CDR2 reads SVGIG (reference sequence). This CDR3 has 15 residues. Trimming removed 0 bases from V and 4 bases from J; junction bases left unmatched: 3. CDR3 nucleotide sequence: TGTGCCTGGAGTGTACCGGACAGGTATAATTCACCCCTCCACTTT. Its protein is CAWSVPDRYNSPLHF.

This chain joins TRBV7-9 and TRBJ1-1; 8 bases are shared with TRBD1. CDR3 length: 15 residues. From germline, CDR1 is SEHNR and CDR2 FQNEAQ (reference sequence). V was clipped by 5 bases and J by 1 base; unmatched bases: 6. The CDR3 DNA reads as TGTGCCAGCAGCGCCTGGGACAGGAAGAACACTGAAGCTTTCTTT. It is translated as CASSAWDRKNTEAFF. The full variable domain, its missing parts supplied by reference TRBV7-9 and TRBJ1-1, is DTGVSQNPRHKITKRGQNVTFRCDPISEHNRLYWYRQTLGQGPEFLTYFQNEAQLEKSRLLSDRFSAERPKGSFSTLEIQRTEQGDSAMYLCASSAWDRKNTEAFFGQGTRLTVV.

V is TRBV11-2 and J is TRBJ2-1, with 9 positions matching TRBD2. Germline CDR1 is SGHAT and CDR2 is FQNNGV. The CDR3 has 15 amino acids. Losses at the gene ends were 1 base for V and 5 bases for J; bases not matched to a gene: 3. Here the CDR3 reads CASSLGLAGHNEQFF. The CDR3 DNA sequence: TGTGCCAGCAGCTTAGGTCTAGCGGGACACAATGAGCAGTTCTTC.

The J gene is TRBJ2-7, the V gene TRBV29-1, with D possibly TRBD2 on 6 matching bases. Between the trimmed V and J ends, which lost 3 bases and 1 base, there was a span of 10 bases. The CDR3 is 13 amino acids. Germline V gene sequence: CDR1 SQVTM, CDR2 ANQGSEA. The CDR3 reads CSVDSGGSYEQYF. Written as DNA, the CDR3 is TGCAGCGTTGATAGTGGGGGGTCCTACGAGCAGTACTTC.